A single sample is the source of the 4 T cell receptor beta chains below, sequenced in a study of blood T cell repertoires in COVID-19. Measured with immunoSEQ multiplex PCR; TCRdb has only the in-frame clones, and not every one. The sample includes roughly 130,000 clones, approximately 80% of them seen just once. Sequenced input: peripheral blood. These receptor sequences come from a woman aged 60-75 years with acute or convalescent COVID-19.

The rearrangement links TRBV19 to TRBJ2-5; D gene ambiguous. V lost 3 bases to trimming and J lost 0 bases, with 5 bases between them. This CDR3 is 13 amino acids long. Germline V CDR1 and CDR2: LNHDA, SQIVND (reference sequence). The CDR3 loop reads CASSMLDQETQYF. The CDR3 bases are TGTGCCAGTAGTATGCTAGACCAAGAGACCCAGTACTTC.

This clone was seen a handful of times. The chain recombines TRBV10-2 with TRBJ1-2; a possible D gene is TRBD1 (5 bases). Germline V gene lookup returns CDR1 WSHSY and CDR2 SAAADI. This CDR3 spans 15 amino acids. The V gene lost 0 bases and the J gene lost 9 bases, with 17 bases spanning the gap. The CDR3 sequence is CASSESRSGLLSYTF. CDR3 nucleotides: TGCGCCAGCAGTGAGTCAAGGTCAGGGCTCCTCAGCTACACCTTC.

This chain uses TRBV27 with TRBJ2-2; TRBD1 might be the D (6 bases). The CDR3 runs 17 residues. Trimming took off 6 bases at V and 3 bases at J, with 20 bases between the two ends. CDR1 and CDR2 (germline): MNHEY, SMNVEV (reference sequence). CDR3 sequence reads: CASSSWNRVEDTGELFF. CDR3 DNA sequence: TGTGCCAGCAGCTCTTGGAACAGGGTGGAGGACACCGGGGAGCTGTTTTTT.

The chain recombines TRBV7-8 with TRBJ1-2; D possibly corresponds to TRBD1 (5 bases). Germline V CDR1 and CDR2: SGHVS, FQNEAQ. Trimming left V 2 bases short and J 2 bases short, with 9 bases between. The CDR3 spans 14 residues. CDR3 sequence (DNA): TGTGCCAGCAGCTTACCGACAGAAAACTATGGCTACACCTTC. Its protein product is CASSLPTENYGYTF.